These T cell receptor beta chains were read from a single sample in a study of technical replicates of blood from a few donors. TCRdb's table, derived via immunoSEQ multiplex PCR, lists solely in-frame clones and lacks some. The sample lists around 80,000 clones, roughly 98% occurring once. Sample: T cells isolated from PBMCs. These receptors originate from a human donor in good health. The conserved cysteine and the conserved F or W are not part of the CDR3 here. Each record gives: V gene, J gene, CDR3 protein.

v_call: TRBV5-1
j_call: TRBJ1-1
cdr3_aa: ASSEGQSTEAF

v_call: TRBV6-5
j_call: TRBJ2-4
cdr3_aa: ASKKGDAKNIQY

v_call: TRBV4-1
j_call: TRBJ2-2
cdr3_aa: ASSQGQPGLVYTNTGELF

v_call: TRBV5-8
j_call: TRBJ2-4
cdr3_aa: ASSLYSGGRFPY

v_call: TRBV11-2
j_call: TRBJ2-4
cdr3_aa: ASSSQGSNIQY

v_call: TRBV21-1
j_call: TRBJ2-3
cdr3_aa: ASTNVPKGPTQY

v_call: TRBV30
j_call: TRBJ2-5
cdr3_aa: AWTDQETQY

v_call: TRBV5-1
j_call: TRBJ2-5
cdr3_aa: ASSPDRLMGTQY

v_call: TRBV2
j_call: TRBJ1-4
cdr3_aa: ASRLGQANEKLF

v_call: TRBV5-1
j_call: TRBJ2-2
cdr3_aa: ASSFIRAGDTGELF

v_call: TRBV29-1
j_call: TRBJ1-1
cdr3_aa: SVEAGNTEAF

v_call: TRBV10-3
j_call: TRBJ1-4
cdr3_aa: AISEVTGEKLF

v_call: TRBV7-8
j_call: TRBJ2-3
cdr3_aa: ASSLAYSASGSTDTQY

v_call: TRBV6-6
j_call: TRBJ2-1
cdr3_aa: ASSSPSAGGHNEQF

v_call: TRBV11-2
j_call: TRBJ2-7
cdr3_aa: ASTHRGAYEQY

v_call: TRBV19
j_call: TRBJ2-7
cdr3_aa: ASSDRHGNFYEQY

v_call: TRBV2
j_call: TRBJ2-1
cdr3_aa: ASSVRLALSSYNEQF

v_call: TRBV18
j_call: TRBJ1-1
cdr3_aa: ASSPTVEAF

v_call: TRBV30
j_call: TRBJ2-5
cdr3_aa: AWSAERGAGTQY

v_call: TRBV14
j_call: TRBJ2-7
cdr3_aa: ASSHWTGGNYEQY

v_call: TRBV6-4
j_call: TRBJ2-2
cdr3_aa: ASRTGGNTGELF

v_call: TRBV27
j_call: TRBJ2-5
cdr3_aa: ASAGLAGAGGQETQY

v_call: TRBV11-2
j_call: TRBJ2-5
cdr3_aa: ASRSGNEETQY

v_call: TRBV30
j_call: TRBJ1-1
cdr3_aa: AWSVLEVNTEAF

v_call: TRBV28
j_call: TRBJ1-4
cdr3_aa: ASRGQGHEKLF

v_call: TRBV4-2
j_call: TRBJ1-5
cdr3_aa: ASSLEGDQPQH

v_call: TRBV10-3
j_call: TRBJ1-5
cdr3_aa: AISQPGWQPQH

v_call: TRBV9
j_call: TRBJ2-2
cdr3_aa: ASSAPGGELF

v_call: TRBV5-1
j_call: TRBJ2-1
cdr3_aa: ASSLRQGYNEQF